This T cell receptor beta chain was profiled in a study of blood T cell repertoires in COVID-19. About the study: There were acute and convalescent COVID-19 samples, and they came from the United States, Italy and Spain.

Clinical history reported by participants formed the basis on which cohorts were assigned. Sequencing was performed with immunoSEQ multiplex PCR; in TCRdb, only in-frame clones are kept and a portion is missing. The sample lists approximately 300,000 clones, around 90% occurring once. Germline assignment: CDR1 WNHNN and CDR2 SYGVQD (reference sequence). V trimming: 11 bases; J trimming: 5 bases; junction bases outside the gene matches: 5. This CDR3 has 12 amino acids. The receptor comes from a woman younger than 30 with acute COVID-19. The rearrangement joins TRBV10-1 to TRBJ1-5, with 8 nucleotides matching TRBD1. Sequenced: PBMCs or T cells enriched from blood (not recorded which). The CDR3 region has the DNA TGCGCCCCTGGACAGGGCTATCAGCCCCAGCATTTT. This sequence encodes CAPGQGYQPQHF.